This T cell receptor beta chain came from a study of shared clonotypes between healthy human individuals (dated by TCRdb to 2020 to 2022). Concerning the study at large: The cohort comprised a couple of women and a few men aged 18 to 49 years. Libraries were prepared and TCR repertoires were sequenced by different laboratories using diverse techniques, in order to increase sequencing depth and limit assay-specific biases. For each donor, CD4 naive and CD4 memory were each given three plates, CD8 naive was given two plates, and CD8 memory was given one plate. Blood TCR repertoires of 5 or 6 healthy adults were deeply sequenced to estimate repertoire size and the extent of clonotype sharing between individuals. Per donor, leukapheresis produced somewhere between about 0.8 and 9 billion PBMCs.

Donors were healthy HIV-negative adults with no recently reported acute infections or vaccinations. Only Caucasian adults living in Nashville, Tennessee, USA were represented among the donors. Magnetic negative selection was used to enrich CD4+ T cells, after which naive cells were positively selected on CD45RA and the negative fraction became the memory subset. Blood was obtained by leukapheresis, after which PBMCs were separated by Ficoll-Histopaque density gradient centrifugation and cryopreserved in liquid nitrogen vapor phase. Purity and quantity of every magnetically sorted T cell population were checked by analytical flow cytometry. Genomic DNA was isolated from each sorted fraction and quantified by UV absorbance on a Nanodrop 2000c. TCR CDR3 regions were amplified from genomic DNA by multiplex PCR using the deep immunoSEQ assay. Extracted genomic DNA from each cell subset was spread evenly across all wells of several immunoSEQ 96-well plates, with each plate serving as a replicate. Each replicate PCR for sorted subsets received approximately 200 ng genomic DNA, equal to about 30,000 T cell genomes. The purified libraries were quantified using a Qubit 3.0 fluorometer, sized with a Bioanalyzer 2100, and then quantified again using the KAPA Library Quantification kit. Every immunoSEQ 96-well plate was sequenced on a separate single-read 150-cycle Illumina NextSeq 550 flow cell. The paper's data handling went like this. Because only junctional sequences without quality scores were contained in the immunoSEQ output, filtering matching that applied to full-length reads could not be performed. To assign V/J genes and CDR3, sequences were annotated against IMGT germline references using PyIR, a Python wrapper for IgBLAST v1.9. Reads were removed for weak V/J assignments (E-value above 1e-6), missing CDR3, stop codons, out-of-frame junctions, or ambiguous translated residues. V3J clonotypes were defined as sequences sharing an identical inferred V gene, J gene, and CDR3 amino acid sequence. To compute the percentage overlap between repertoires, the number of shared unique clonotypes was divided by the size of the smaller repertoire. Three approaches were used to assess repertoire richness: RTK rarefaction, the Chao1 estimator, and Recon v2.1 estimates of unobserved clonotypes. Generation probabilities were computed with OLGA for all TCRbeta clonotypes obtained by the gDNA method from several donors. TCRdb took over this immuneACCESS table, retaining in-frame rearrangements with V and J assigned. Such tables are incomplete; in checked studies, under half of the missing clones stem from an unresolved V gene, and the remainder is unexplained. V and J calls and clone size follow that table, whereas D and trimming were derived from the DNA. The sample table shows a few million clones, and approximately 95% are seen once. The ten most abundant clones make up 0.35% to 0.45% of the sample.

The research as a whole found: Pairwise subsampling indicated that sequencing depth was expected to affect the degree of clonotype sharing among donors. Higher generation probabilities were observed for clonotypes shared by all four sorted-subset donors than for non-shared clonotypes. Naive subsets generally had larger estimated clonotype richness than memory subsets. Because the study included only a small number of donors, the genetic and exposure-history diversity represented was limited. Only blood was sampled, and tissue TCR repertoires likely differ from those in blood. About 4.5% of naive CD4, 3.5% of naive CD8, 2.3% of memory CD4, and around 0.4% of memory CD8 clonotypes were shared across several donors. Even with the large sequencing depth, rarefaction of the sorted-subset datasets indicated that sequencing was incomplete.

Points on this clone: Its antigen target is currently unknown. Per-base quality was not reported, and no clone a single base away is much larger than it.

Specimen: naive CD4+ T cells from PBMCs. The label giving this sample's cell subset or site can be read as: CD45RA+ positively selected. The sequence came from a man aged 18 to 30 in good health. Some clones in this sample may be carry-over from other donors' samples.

The DNA sequence reads TGTGCCAGCAGCTTAGCGGGAAGGTCTGCGGACGAGCAGTACTTC. This codes for CASSLAGRSADEQYF. The rearrangement combines TRBV7-9 with TRBJ2-7; the D gene is not confidently resolved. The CDR3 runs 15 amino acids, cysteine and phenylalanine included. Only the CDR3 part of the read is kept: 45 bases, read in frame from the first base. V is pared back by 0 bases and J by 5 bases, with 14 bases lying between the germline termini. The germline V gene encodes CDR1 SEHNR and CDR2 FQNEAQ (reference sequence).